These T cell receptor beta chains were read from a single sample in a study of shared clonotypes between healthy human individuals. The data were produced by immunoSEQ multiplex PCR, yet TCRdb's version contains in-frame clones alone and is incomplete. This repertoire shows about 1.4 million clones, roughly 96% found once; its top ten account for roughly 1.2%. The sample consisted of naive CD4+ T cells sorted from blood. Every receptor here comes from a man aged 25 to 40 in good health. Both conserved end residues are part of each CDR3. The D gene is left open where the match is weak. Clone size is not always given. Where it is, it says once, few, many or a class for expanded clones.

size: NA
J: TRBJ1-1
D: NA
V: TRBV10-2
DNA: TGCGCCAGCAGTGAGAGTAGCACTGAAGCTTTCTTT
CDR3: CASSESSTEAFF

size: NA
J: TRBJ2-7
D: NA
V: TRBV6-5
DNA: TGTGCCAGCAGTTACTCTTTGGAGGGTTCCTACGAGCAGTACTTC
CDR3: CASSYSLEGSYEQYF

size: NA
J: TRBJ2-1
D: TRBD2
V: TRBV18
DNA: TGTGCCAGCTCACAATCCGGACTAGCATACAATGAGCAGTTCTTC
CDR3: CASSQSGLAYNEQFF

size: NA
J: TRBJ2-7
D: TRBD2
V: TRBV29-1
DNA: TGCAGCGTCTCAGCGGGAGGCTCCGGGGAGCAGTACTTC
CDR3: CSVSAGGSGEQYF

size: NA
J: TRBJ1-1
D: NA
V: TRBV20-1
DNA: TGCAGTGCTCGCCCGCGGGGAGCTTTCTTT
CDR3: CSARPRGAFF

size: NA
J: TRBJ2-3
D: NA
V: TRBV5-1
DNA: TGCGCCAGCAGCTCCCCACTAGGCCGCACAGATACGCAGTATTTT
CDR3: CASSSPLGRTDTQYF

size: NA
J: TRBJ2-3
D: NA
V: TRBV27
DNA: TGTGCCAGCAGTTACAGAGGGCCTACAGATACGCAGTATTTT
CDR3: CASSYRGPTDTQYF

size: NA
J: TRBJ1-5
D: TRBD1
V: TRBV28
DNA: TGTGCCAGCAAATTACCTTCGACAGGGGTCAATCAGCCCCAGCATTTT
CDR3: CASKLPSTGVNQPQHF

size: NA
J: TRBJ1-5
D: NA
V: TRBV28
DNA: TGTGCCAGCAGTCCCCTCGGGCAGCCCCAGCATTTT
CDR3: CASSPLGQPQHF

size: once
J: TRBJ2-7
D: NA
V: TRBV19
DNA: TGTGCCAGTAGTATAGGCCCCCCGACAAGTACGGACGAGCAGTACTTC
CDR3: CASSIGPPTSTDEQYF

size: NA
J: TRBJ2-7
D: NA
V: TRBV5-4
DNA: TGTGCCAGCAGCTTGGAGACGGGAGCAACCTACGAGCAGTACTTC
CDR3: CASSLETGATYEQYF

size: NA
J: TRBJ2-7
D: TRBD1
V: TRBV2
DNA: TGTGCCAGCAGGGGGGACAGCGCCTACGAGCAGTACTTC
CDR3: CASRGDSAYEQYF

size: NA
J: TRBJ1-1
D: NA
V: TRBV9
DNA: TGTGCCAGCAGCCCCCGACCCGTGGACAGCCCTGAAGCTTTCTTT
CDR3: CASSPRPVDSPEAFF

size: NA
J: TRBJ2-5
D: NA
V: TRBV15
DNA: TGTGCCACCAGCAGGGTCAGAGAGTTTGAGACCCAGTACTTC
CDR3: CATSRVREFETQYF

size: once
J: TRBJ2-2
D: NA
V: TRBV4-3
DNA: TGCGCCAGCAGCCAAGACGGCAGCAGGAACACCGGGGAGCTGTTTTTT
CDR3: CASSQDGSRNTGELFF

size: NA
J: TRBJ1-1
D: NA
V: TRBV28
DNA: TGTGCCAGCAGTTTGAGGGTCGACACTGAAGCTTTCTTT
CDR3: CASSLRVDTEAFF

size: NA
J: TRBJ2-1
D: TRBD1
V: TRBV15
DNA: TGTGCCACCAGCAGTGGACAGGGGGGCTACAATGAGCAGTTCTTC
CDR3: CATSSGQGGYNEQFF

size: NA
J: TRBJ1-4
D: TRBD1
V: TRBV28
DNA: TGTGCCAGCACCGGCCCGGACAGGGGGAAGACTAATGAAAAACTGTTTTTT
CDR3: CASTGPDRGKTNEKLFF

size: NA
J: TRBJ2-7
D: NA
V: TRBV28
DNA: TGTGCCAGCAGTTCCAACCCCAGGGGATCCTACGAGCAGTACTTC
CDR3: CASSSNPRGSYEQYF

size: NA
J: TRBJ1-5
D: NA
V: TRBV28
DNA: TGTGCCAGCACGAAGGGTAGAAGCAATCAGCCCCAGCATTTT
CDR3: CASTKGRSNQPQHF

size: few
J: TRBJ2-1
D: NA
V: TRBV7-9
DNA: TGTGCCAGCAGCTCCCTCGGGCCAAACAATGAGCAGTTCTTC
CDR3: CASSSLGPNNEQFF

size: NA
J: TRBJ2-1
D: NA
V: TRBV29-1
DNA: TGCAGCGTTGTCCCAGGGTACAATGAGCAGTTCTTC
CDR3: CSVVPGYNEQFF

size: NA
J: TRBJ2-7
D: TRBD2
V: TRBV11-2
DNA: TGTGCCAGCAGCTCTACTAGCGGGAGGGCCTACGAGCAGTACTTC
CDR3: CASSSTSGRAYEQYF

size: NA
J: TRBJ1-5
D: NA
V: TRBV5-7
DNA: TGTGCCAGCAGCTTTAGAAATTCCGATAGCAATCAGCCCCAGCATTTT
CDR3: CASSFRNSDSNQPQHF

size: NA
J: TRBJ2-3
D: NA
V: TRBV5-4
DNA: TGTGCCAGCAGCTTGAAGGTCGTGGGCACAGATACGCAGTATTTT
CDR3: CASSLKVVGTDTQYF

size: once
J: TRBJ2-7
D: NA
V: TRBV15
DNA: TGTGCCACCAGCGTTAGGACTGGGGAATGGATCGAGCAGTACTTC
CDR3: CATSVRTGEWIEQYF

size: NA
J: TRBJ2-7
D: NA
V: TRBV5-4
DNA: TGTGCCAGCAGCCCCCACGGGACCAACCTTTACGAGCAGTACTTC
CDR3: CASSPHGTNLYEQYF

size: NA
J: TRBJ1-2
D: NA
V: TRBV9
DNA: TGTGCCAGCAGCGTAGGGGAAGGGCGGAATGGCTACACCTTC
CDR3: CASSVGEGRNGYTF

size: NA
J: TRBJ2-7
D: TRBD1
V: TRBV6-5
DNA: TGTGCCAGCAGTTACTTCACCGGGACAGGGAACGAGCAGTACTTC
CDR3: CASSYFTGTGNEQYF

size: NA
J: TRBJ2-2
D: NA
V: TRBV5-4
DNA: TGTGCCAGCAGCTTGGGGCAGGGTTTGGACACCGGGGAGCTGTTTTTT
CDR3: CASSLGQGLDTGELFF

size: NA
J: TRBJ1-5
D: TRBD1
V: TRBV27
DNA: TGTGCCAGCAGCGCCCATCTGGGACAGGGGGCGCCAGGACAGCCCCAGCATTTT
CDR3: CASSAHLGQGAPGQPQHF

size: NA
J: TRBJ1-4
D: NA
V: TRBV5-4
DNA: TGTGCCAGCAGCTCGGCCAAGGGGGAAAAACTGTTTTTT
CDR3: CASSSAKGEKLFF

size: NA
J: TRBJ2-5
D: TRBD2
V: TRBV7-2
DNA: TGTGCCAGCAGCTTAGCGGGACTACAATATAAAGAGACCCAGTACTTC
CDR3: CASSLAGLQYKETQYF

size: NA
J: TRBJ2-1
D: NA
V: TRBV10-3
DNA: TGTGCCATCTCAGGGCCAGGGGCCAATGAGCAGTTCTTC
CDR3: CAISGPGANEQFF

size: NA
J: TRBJ2-3
D: NA
V: TRBV5-1
DNA: TGCGCCAGCAGCGCCGTAACCACAGATACGCAGTATTTT
CDR3: CASSAVTTDTQYF

size: NA
J: TRBJ2-7
D: TRBD2
V: TRBV25-1
DNA: TGTGCCAGCAGTGAAATCGCTAGCGGGGTCTACGAGCAGTACTTC
CDR3: CASSEIASGVYEQYF

size: NA
J: TRBJ1-4
D: NA
V: TRBV5-1
DNA: TGCGCCAGCAGCCTGTCGGGGGATGAAAAACTGTTTTTT
CDR3: CASSLSGDEKLFF

size: NA
J: TRBJ1-1
D: NA
V: TRBV6-4
DNA: TGTGCCAGCAGTTTCGACAGTTACTCGTCTGAAGCTTTCTTT
CDR3: CASSFDSYSSEAFF

size: NA
J: TRBJ1-1
D: TRBD1
V: TRBV6-1
DNA: TGTGCCAGCAGACGGACAGGTGCGTACACTGAAGCTTTCTTT
CDR3: CASRRTGAYTEAFF

size: NA
J: TRBJ2-4
D: NA
V: TRBV9
DNA: TGTGCCAGCAGCGCGGGAGTTGGGATTGGGAACATTCAGTACTTC
CDR3: CASSAGVGIGNIQYF

size: once
J: TRBJ1-1
D: NA
V: TRBV2
DNA: TGTGCCAGCAATACGCCAGGGATAAACACTGAAGCTTTCTTT
CDR3: CASNTPGINTEAFF

size: NA
J: TRBJ1-3
D: NA
V: TRBV10-3
DNA: TGTGCCATCAGTGAAATCTTGGACAACTCTGGAAACACCATATATTTT
CDR3: CAISEILDNSGNTIYF

size: NA
J: TRBJ2-7
D: TRBD1
V: TRBV2
DNA: TGTGCCAGCAGTGATCGGACAGGGGACAACGAGCAGTACTTC
CDR3: CASSDRTGDNEQYF

size: NA
J: TRBJ2-7
D: TRBD1
V: TRBV11-2
DNA: TGTGCCGACTCTAGGGGGCTGCTCCACGAGCAGTACTTC
CDR3: CADSRGLLHEQYF

size: once
J: TRBJ2-7
D: NA
V: TRBV7-8
DNA: TGTGCCAGCAGCGAGGGACTTATGCCCTACGAGCAGTACTTC
CDR3: CASSEGLMPYEQYF

size: NA
J: TRBJ2-5
D: TRBD2
V: TRBV10-3
DNA: TGTGCCATCAGTGAGGGACTAGCGGGAGTCCAAGAGACCCAGTACTTC
CDR3: CAISEGLAGVQETQYF